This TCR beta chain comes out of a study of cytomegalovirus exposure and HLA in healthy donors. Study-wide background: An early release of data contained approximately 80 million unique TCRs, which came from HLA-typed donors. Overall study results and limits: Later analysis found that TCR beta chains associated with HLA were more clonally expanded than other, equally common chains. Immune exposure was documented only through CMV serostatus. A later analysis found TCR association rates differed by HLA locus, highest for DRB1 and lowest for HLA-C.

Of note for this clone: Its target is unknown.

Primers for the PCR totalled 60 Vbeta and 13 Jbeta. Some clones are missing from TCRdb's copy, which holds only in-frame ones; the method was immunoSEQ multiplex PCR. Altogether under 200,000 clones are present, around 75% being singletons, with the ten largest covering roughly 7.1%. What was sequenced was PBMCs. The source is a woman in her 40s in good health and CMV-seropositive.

This CDR3 is CSATGLLLDIQYF. For the CDR3, the DNA is TGCAGCGCGACAGGGCTCCTATTAGACATTCAGTACTTC. The chain carries TRBV29-1 and TRBJ2-4; the match to TRBD1 covers 7 bases. Germline CDR1 is SQVTM and CDR2 is ANQGSEA. V shed 7 bases and J 8 bases; nucleotides not matched to a gene: 11. The length of the CDR3 is 13 residues.